This TCR beta chain was recorded in a study of blood T cell repertoires in COVID-19. On the study more broadly: Sample material is recorded as cDNA or gDNA derived from T cells, B-cell-depleted T cells, or PBMCs.

V dropped 10 bases and J dropped 0 bases, with 11 bases sitting between them. The CDR3 consists of 13 residues. Looked up from germline, CDR1 is SNHLY and CDR2 is FYNNEI. Original handling: Estimated nucleated cell counts came from reference gene primer amplification. Clones were read by immunoSEQ multiplex PCR, and TCRdb kept only the in-frame ones, dropping some. That table gives V, J and clone size, and the DNA gave D and trimming. This table has over 120,000 clones, about four fifths appearing once. The chain joins TRBV2 to TRBJ2-3; D gene ambiguous. This TCR was recovered from a man between 65 and 79 years old who had recovered from COVID-19. Sequenced material: peripheral blood. The CDR3 protein is CANLGTSTDTQYF. Here the CDR3 DNA reads TGTGCCAACCTCGGTACTAGCACAGATACGCAGTATTTT.